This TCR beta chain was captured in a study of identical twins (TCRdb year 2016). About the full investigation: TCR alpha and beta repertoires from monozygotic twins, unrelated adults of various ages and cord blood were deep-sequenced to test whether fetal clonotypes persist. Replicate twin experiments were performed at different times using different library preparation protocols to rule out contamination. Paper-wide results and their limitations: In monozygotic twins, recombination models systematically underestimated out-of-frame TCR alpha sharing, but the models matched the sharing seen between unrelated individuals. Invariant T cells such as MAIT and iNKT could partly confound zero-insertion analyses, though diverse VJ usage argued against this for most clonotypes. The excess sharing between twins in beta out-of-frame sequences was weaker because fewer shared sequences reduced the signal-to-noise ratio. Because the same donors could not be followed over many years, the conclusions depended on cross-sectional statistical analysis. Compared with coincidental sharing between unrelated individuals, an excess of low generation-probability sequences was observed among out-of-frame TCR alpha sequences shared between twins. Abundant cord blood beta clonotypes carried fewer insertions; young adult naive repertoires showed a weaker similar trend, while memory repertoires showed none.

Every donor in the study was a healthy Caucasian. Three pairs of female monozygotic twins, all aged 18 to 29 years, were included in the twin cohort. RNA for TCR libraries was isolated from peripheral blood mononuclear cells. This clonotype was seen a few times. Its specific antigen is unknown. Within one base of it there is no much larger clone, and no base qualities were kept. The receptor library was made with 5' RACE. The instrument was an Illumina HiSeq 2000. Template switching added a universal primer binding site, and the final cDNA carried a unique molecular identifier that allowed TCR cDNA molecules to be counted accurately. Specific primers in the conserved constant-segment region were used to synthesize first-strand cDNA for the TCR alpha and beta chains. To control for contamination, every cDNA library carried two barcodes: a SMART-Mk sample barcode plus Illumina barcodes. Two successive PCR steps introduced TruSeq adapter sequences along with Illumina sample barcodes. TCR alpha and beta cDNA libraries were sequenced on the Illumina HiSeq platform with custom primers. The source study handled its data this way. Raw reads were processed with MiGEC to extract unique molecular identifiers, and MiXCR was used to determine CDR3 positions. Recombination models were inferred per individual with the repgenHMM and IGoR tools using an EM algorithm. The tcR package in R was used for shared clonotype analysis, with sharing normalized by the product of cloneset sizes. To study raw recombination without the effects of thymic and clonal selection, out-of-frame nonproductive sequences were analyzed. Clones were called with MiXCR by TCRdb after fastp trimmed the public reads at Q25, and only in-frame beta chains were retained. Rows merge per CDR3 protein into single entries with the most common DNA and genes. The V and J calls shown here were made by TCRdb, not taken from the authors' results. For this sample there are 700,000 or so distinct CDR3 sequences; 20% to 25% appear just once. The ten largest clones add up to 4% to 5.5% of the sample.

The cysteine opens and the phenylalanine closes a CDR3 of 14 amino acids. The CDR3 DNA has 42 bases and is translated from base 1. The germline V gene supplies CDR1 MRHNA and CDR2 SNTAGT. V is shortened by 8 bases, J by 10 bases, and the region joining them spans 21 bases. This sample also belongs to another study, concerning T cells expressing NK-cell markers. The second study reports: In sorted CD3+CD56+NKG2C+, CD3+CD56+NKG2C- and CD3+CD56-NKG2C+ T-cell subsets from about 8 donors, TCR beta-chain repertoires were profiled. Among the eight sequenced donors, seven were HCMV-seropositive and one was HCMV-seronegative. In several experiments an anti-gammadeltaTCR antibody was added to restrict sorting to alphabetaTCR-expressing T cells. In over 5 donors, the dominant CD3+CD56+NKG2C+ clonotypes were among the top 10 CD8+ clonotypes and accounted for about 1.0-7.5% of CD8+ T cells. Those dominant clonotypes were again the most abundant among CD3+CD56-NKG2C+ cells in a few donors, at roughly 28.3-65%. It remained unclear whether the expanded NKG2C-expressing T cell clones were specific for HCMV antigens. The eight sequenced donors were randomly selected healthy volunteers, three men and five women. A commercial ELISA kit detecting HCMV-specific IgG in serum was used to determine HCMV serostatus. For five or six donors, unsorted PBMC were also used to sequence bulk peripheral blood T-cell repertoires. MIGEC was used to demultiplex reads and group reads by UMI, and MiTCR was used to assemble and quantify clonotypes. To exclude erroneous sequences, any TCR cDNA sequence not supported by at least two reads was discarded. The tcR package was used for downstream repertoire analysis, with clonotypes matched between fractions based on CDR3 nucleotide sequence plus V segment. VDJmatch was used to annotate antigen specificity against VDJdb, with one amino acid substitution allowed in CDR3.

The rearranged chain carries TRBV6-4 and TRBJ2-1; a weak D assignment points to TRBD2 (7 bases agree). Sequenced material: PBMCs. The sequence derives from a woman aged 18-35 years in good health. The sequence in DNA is TGTGCCAGCTCTTTGGAACGGGGGGCCCGGGAGCAGTTCTTC. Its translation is CASSLERGAREQFF.